The 32 T cell receptor beta chains below come from one sample, sequenced in a study of T cell responses to AZD1222 COVID-19 vaccine (dated by TCRdb to the early 2020s). Library generation was performed with the immunoSEQ multiplex PCR assay. What TCRdb holds here is the immuneACCESS table cut down to in-frame rearrangements. Part of the clones is not present; checked against another copy, under half of the missing clones reflect an unresolved V gene, and the others are unexplained. This sample lists about 90,000 clones; 88% were detected once. The top ten clones comprise about 15% of the sample. Reading the label with the study, this specimen's time point is: baseline before first vaccination. The specimen was peripheral blood, collected on day 0 of AZD1222 vaccination. These receptors all come from an adult in good health.

In this sample, this clone turned up once. The chain links TRBV2 to TRBJ1-2; 11 nucleotides match TRBD1. This CDR3 is built from 17 residues. V lost 5 bases, J lost 0 bases, and 8 bases stayed unmatched. Germline V CDR1 and CDR2: SNHLY, FYNNEI. The CDR3 DNA sequence: TGTGCCAGCAGTAGACCCGGGACAGGGGGTTCTAACTATGGCTACACCTTC. This encodes CASSRPGTGGSNYGYTF.

The gene calls are TRBV19 and TRBJ2-1; no definite D call. The germline V and J ends were trimmed by 3 bases and 7 bases, with 16 bases remaining between them. Germline values: CDR1 LNHDA, CDR2 SQIVND (reference sequence). The CDR3 is 15 residues long. DNA of the CDR3: TGTGCCAGTAGTATTCAATATAGCTATTATAATGAGCAGTTCTTC. Its protein is CASSIQYSYYNEQFF. Based on the CDR3 plus reference TRBV19 and TRBJ2-1, the full variable domain is DGGITQSPKYLFRKEGQNVTLSCEQNLNHDAMYWYRQDPGQGLRLIYYSQIVNDFQKGDIAEGYSVSREKKESFPLTVTSAQKNPTAFYLCASSIQYSYYNEQFFGPGTRLTVL.

The V call is TRBV24-1, the J call TRBJ1-1, with D possibly TRBD1 on 5 matching bases. V lost 4 bases and J 3 bases, leaving 8 bases between the germline ends. Germline lookup yields CDR1 KGHDR and CDR2 SFDVKD. The CDR3 spans 13 residues. The CDR3 nucleotides read TGTGCCACCAGTGACCCAGGGCACACTGAAGCTTTCTTT. Protein product: CATSDPGHTEAFF.

The rearrangement joins TRBV6-2 or TRBV6-3 to TRBJ1-5; D may be TRBD1 (6 bases). This CDR3 region has 14 residues. CDR1 and CDR2 from the germline V gene are MNHEY and SVGEGT. V was clipped by 6 bases and J by 3 bases, with 12 bases between them. CDR3 sequence: CASSPGQLNQPQHF. The CDR3, as DNA: TGTGCCAGCAGCCCAGGACAGCTCAATCAGCCCCAGCATTTT.

The V gene is TRBV5-4, the J gene TRBJ1-2, with D possibly matching TRBD1 (5 bases). This CDR3 has 16 amino acids. Trimming pared 4 bases from V and 0 bases from J, leaving 16 bases between. Germline values: CDR1 SGHNT, CDR2 YYREEE (reference sequence). DNA of the CDR3: TGTGCCAGCAGCCCGATAAACAGGCGTCCTAACTATGGCTACACCTTC. Residues: CASSPINRRPNYGYTF.

This clone was counted only a few times. V usage is TRBV7-2 and J usage is TRBJ2-3; D gene ambiguous. Looked up from germline, CDR1 is SGHTA and CDR2 is FQGNSA. The germline V and J ends were trimmed by 8 bases and 3 bases, with 15 bases remaining between them. The CDR3 is made up of 14 amino acids. The DNA of the CDR3 is TGTGCCAGCGGGCGGAGCGTAGGAACAGATACGCAGTATTTT. Protein: CASGRSVGTDTQYF.

This clone was seen a single time. The gene calls are TRBV10-3 and TRBJ2-1; 9 bases line up with TRBD2. After removal of 2 bases from V and 0 bases from J, the junction contained 5 bases not matched to a gene. Germline V CDR1 and CDR2: ENHRY, SYGVKD. The CDR3 spans 17 residues. The CDR3 DNA sequence: TGTGCCATCAGTGAGACGAAGACTAGCGGCTCCTACAATGAGCAGTTCTTC. It encodes CAISETKTSGSYNEQFF.

The chain employs TRBV29-1 and TRBJ1-1; possible D gene TRBD1, 6 bases. This CDR3 spans 12 amino acids. Germline V CDR1 and CDR2: SQVTM, ANQGSEA. Trimming stripped 7 bases from V and 5 bases from J, with 14 bases between. CDR3 in amino acids: CSAGVRGTEAFF. CDR3 coding DNA: TGCAGCGCAGGGGTTCGGGGGACTGAAGCTTTCTTT.

This rearrangement joins TRBV3-1 (or the pseudogene TRBV3-2) to TRBJ2-7; D remains unclear. The germline CDR1 and CDR2 sequences are LGHDT and YNNKEL (reference sequence). V dropped 4 bases and J dropped 0 bases, with 10 bases sitting between them. This CDR3 has 14 amino acids. The CDR3 here is CASSPLPGSYEQYF. The CDR3 region has the DNA TGTGCCAGCAGCCCCCTCCCGGGCTCCTACGAGCAGTACTTC.

The chain couples TRBV20-1 to TRBJ1-1; the D is unclear. The V end lost 3 bases, the J end lost 1 base, and 12 bases lay between the germline ends. This CDR3 contains 14 residues. CDR1 is DFQATT, CDR2 SNEGSKA, per germline (reference sequence). The CDR3 here is CSASRNDGNTEAFF. The DNA of the CDR3 is TGCAGTGCTAGTCGTAACGATGGGAACACTGAAGCTTTCTTT.

This clone has only one observation. The chain carries TRBV20-1 and TRBJ1-5; D not certain. Germline V gives CDR1 DFQATT, CDR2 SNEGSKA (reference sequence). Trimming took off 3 bases at V and 2 bases at J, with 8 bases between the two ends. The CDR3 is made up of 13 amino acids. CDR3 amino acids: CSASPGGNQPQHF. In DNA, the CDR3 is TGCAGTGCTAGTCCCGGAGGCAATCAGCCCCAGCATTTT.

V is TRBV7-8 and J is TRBJ2-7; 9 nucleotides line up with TRBD1. CDR1 and CDR2 (germline): SGHVS, FQNEAQ. The junction had 8 bases not matched to a gene; V was cut back by 5 bases and J by 0 bases. The CDR3 is 16 residues long. Written as DNA, the CDR3 is TGTGCCAGCAGCCCAGACAGGGGGATCCCCTCCTACGAGCAGTACTTC. This codes for CASSPDRGIPSYEQYF.

The rearrangement joins TRBV23-1 to TRBJ1-1; D not certain. TRBV23-1 is identified as an open reading frame with a role that is uncertain. Between the trimmed V and J ends, which lost 6 bases and 0 bases, there was a span of 8 bases. This CDR3 has 13 residues. The CDR3 bases are TGCGCCAGCAGACAGACGGTGAACACTGAAGCTTTCTTT. Protein sequence: CASRQTVNTEAFF.

The chain joins TRBV7-9 to TRBJ1-3, with D unclear. Trimming shortened V by 1 base and J by 4 bases, and 8 bases separated the two germline ends. Per germline, CDR1 SEHNR and CDR2 FQNEAQ (reference sequence). This CDR3 is built from 14 residues. CDR3 residues: CASSLVVSGNTIYF. CDR3 coding DNA: TGTGCCAGCAGCTTAGTGGTTTCGGGAAACACCATATATTTT. Together with reference TRBV7-9 and TRBJ1-3, the CDR3 gives the full variable domain: DTGVSQNPRHKITKRGQNVTFRCDPISEHNRLYWYRQTLGQGPEFLTYFQNEAQLEKSRLLSDRFSAERPKGSFSTLEIQRTEQGDSAMYLCASSLVVSGNTIYFGEGSWLTVV.

V and J are TRBV20-1 and TRBJ2-1; D is uncertain. Germline CDR1 DFQATT, CDR2 SNEGSKA (reference sequence). Trimming shortened V by 3 bases and J by 0 bases, and 9 bases separated the two germline ends. There are 14 residues in the CDR3. CDR3 region: CSASSISSYNEQFF. The DNA of the CDR3 is TGCAGTGCTAGTAGCATAAGCTCCTACAATGAGCAGTTCTTC.

This clone was seen once. The chain joins TRBV7-9 to TRBJ1-4, with a weak D call TRBD1 (5 bases). The CDR3 loop spans 12 amino acids. The V and J ends lost 10 bases and 8 bases respectively, with 14 bases between them. Germline loops: CDR1 SEHNR, CDR2 FQNEAQ (reference sequence). The CDR3 DNA is TGTGCCACCAGTCCAGGGTTAGAAAAACTGTTTTTT. It codes for CATSPGLEKLFF.

This clone was counted once. V is TRBV7-2 and J is TRBJ1-1; a possible D gene is TRBD1 (6 bases). This CDR3 has 12 residues. Germline V gives CDR1 SGHTA, CDR2 FQGNSA. V dropped 6 bases and J dropped 8 bases, with 13 bases sitting between them. Written as DNA, the CDR3 is TGTGCCAGCAGTTATGACAGGACCGAAGCTTTCTTT. Amino acids: CASSYDRTEAFF.

This chain links TRBV27 with TRBJ2-2, with D uncertain. This CDR3 is built from 12 residues. Germline values: CDR1 MNHEY, CDR2 SMNVEV (reference sequence). The V end was cut by 0 bases, the J end by 6 bases, with 2 bases between. The CDR3: CASSLSAGELFF. The CDR3 DNA follows: TGTGCCAGCAGTTTATCAGCCGGGGAGCTGTTTTTT.

The chain couples TRBV19 to TRBJ2-7; 9 bases fit TRBD2. Germline CDR1 LNHDA, CDR2 SQIVND (reference sequence). CDR3 length: 15 residues. V shed 3 bases and J 4 bases; nucleotides not matched to a gene: 7. Here the CDR3 DNA reads TGTGCCAGTAGTATCATAGCGGGAGTTGGTTACGAGCAGTACTTC. This translates into CASSIIAGVGYEQYF.

J is TRBJ2-3 and V is TRBV28; no clear D. The CDR3 sequence is 14 residues long. Germline assignment: CDR1 MDHEN and CDR2 SYDVKM. V shed 1 base and J shed 2 bases, with 7 bases lying between them. CDR3 protein: CASSLFGDTDTQYF. The CDR3 bases are TGTGCCAGCAGTTTATTTGGGGACACAGATACGCAGTATTTT.

The chain couples TRBV29-1 to TRBJ1-1, with D unresolved. The germline V and J ends were trimmed by 1 base and 6 bases, with 9 bases remaining between them. This CDR3 is 12 amino acids long. Germline CDR1 SQVTM, CDR2 ANQGSEA. The CDR3, as DNA: TGCAGCGTTGAAGGTGCCAGCCCTGAAGCTTTCTTT. Amino acid sequence: CSVEGASPEAFF.

The chain uses TRBV27 and TRBJ1-5; no definite D call. The CDR3 sequence is 13 residues long. The germline V gene has CDR1 MNHEY and CDR2 SMNVEV (reference sequence). The ends were cut back, 3 bases at V and 4 bases at J, with 7 bases in the middle. CDR3 sequence reads: CASSLTRNQPQHF. The CDR3, as DNA: TGTGCCAGCAGTTTGACTAGGAATCAGCCCCAGCATTTT.

V gene TRBV3-1 (or the pseudogene TRBV3-2) combines with J gene TRBJ1-2; 7 bases map to TRBD1. V lost 4 bases to trimming and J lost 8 bases; unmatched junction nucleotides: 4. The CDR3 is made up of 12 amino acids. The germline gives CDR1 LGHDT, CDR2 YNNKEL (reference sequence). CDR3 nucleotides: TGTGCCAGCAGCCTAGACAGGGCGGGCTACACCTTC. It encodes CASSLDRAGYTF.

V and J are TRBV5-1 and TRBJ2-5; 11 nucleotides align to TRBD2. V lost 7 bases to trimming and J lost 5 bases; unmatched junction nucleotides: 10. The CDR3 totals 15 residues. Germline V gives CDR1 SGHRS, CDR2 YFSETQ. This chain's CDR3 is CASVGLAGGTETQYF. The CDR3 DNA is TGCGCCAGCGTGGGTCTAGCGGGAGGTACGGAGACCCAGTACTTC. Full variable domain (missing parts from reference TRBV5-1 and TRBJ2-5): KAGVTQTPRYLIKTRGQQVTLSCSPISGHRSVSWYQQTPGQGLQFLFEYFSETQRNKGNFPGRFSGRQFSNSRSEMNVSTLELGDSALYLCASVGLAGGTETQYFGPGTRLLVL.

Worth noting for this clone: Other nucleotide sequences in the sample specify the same CDR3. The chain employs TRBV5-1 and TRBJ1-1, with a possible D match to TRBD1 (5 bases). Germline values: CDR1 SGHRS, CDR2 YFSETQ. Deletions cut 4 bases from V and 1 base from J, with 8 bases between. The length of the CDR3 is 13 residues. DNA for the CDR3: TGCGCCAGCAGCCTGGGGGGGAACACTGAAGCTTTCTTT. This codes for CASSLGGNTEAFF.

CDR3 DNA: TGTGCCAGCAGCCCGGGACTAGGAGGGGAGCTGTTTTTT. Protein sequence: CASSPGLGGELFF. This chain links TRBV6-5 with TRBJ2-2, with 8 nucleotides matching TRBD2. V was pared by 6 bases and J by 8 bases, with 5 bases of the junction left unmatched. The CDR3 has 13 residues. CDR1 MNHEY and CDR2 SVGAGI come from the germline V gene.

This rearrangement joins TRBV18 to TRBJ1-6; tentative D call: TRBD1 (6 bases). The CDR3 length is 20 residues. Germline CDR1 is KGHSH and CDR2 is LQKENI. V lost 1 base and J lost 0, with 19 bases in between. DNA of the CDR3: TGTGCCAGCTCACCACAAAGGACAGTCCAAAACGGCTCCTATAATTCACCCCTCCACTTT. It codes for CASSPQRTVQNGSYNSPLHF.

The V and J genes are TRBV20-1 and TRBJ2-7; D is possibly TRBD1 or TRBD2 (5 bases each). Germline CDR1 and CDR2: DFQATT and SNEGSKA (reference sequence). The V end lost 6 bases, the J end lost 9 bases, and 15 bases lay between the germline ends. The CDR3 totals 11 residues. The CDR3 DNA is TGCAGTGCCCCACACGGGACCATGCAGTACTTC. As protein: CSAPHGTMQYF.

The V gene is TRBV18, the J gene TRBJ2-1, with 12 bases aligning to TRBD2. This CDR3 spans 16 amino acids. Germline V gives CDR1 KGHSH, CDR2 LQKENI. J was trimmed by 7 bases and V by 6 bases; bases with no gene match: 10. CDR3 protein: CASSITNGLAGNEQFF. Written as DNA, the CDR3 is TGTGCCAGCTCTATCACGAATGGACTAGCGGGGAATGAGCAGTTCTTC.

This chain's CDR3 is CASSAPTGLANEQYF. Here the CDR3 DNA reads TGTGCCAGCAGCGCCCCAACAGGTCTAGCGAACGAGCAGTACTTC. The genes are TRBV9 and TRBJ2-7; possibly TRBD2 for D (6 bases). The germline V and J ends were trimmed by 3 bases and 5 bases, with 18 bases remaining between them. Germline values: CDR1 SGDLS, CDR2 YYNGEE. The CDR3 contains 15 residues. The full variable domain, in which reference TRBV9 and TRBJ2-7 provide the parts outside the CDR3, is DSGVTQTPKHLITATGQRVTLRCSPRSGDLSVYWYQQSLDQGLQFLIQYYNGEERAKGNILERFSAQQFPDLHSELNLSSLELGDSALYFCASSAPTGLANEQYFGPGTRLTVT.

The chain recombines TRBV28 with TRBJ1-5; D unclear. Germline V gene data show CDR1 as MDHEN and CDR2 as SYDVKM. The length of the CDR3 is 14 residues. Trimming removed 10 bases at V and 4 bases at J, with 17 bases between. The CDR3 loop is CATSVTGINQPQHF. CDR3 coding DNA: TGTGCCACCTCCGTCACGGGGATAAATCAGCCCCAGCATTTT.

This chain joins TRBV18 and TRBJ2-7; 11 bases are shared with TRBD1. There are 14 residues in the CDR3. Germline-derived CDR1 and CDR2 are KGHSH and LQKENI. V was clipped by 5 bases and J by 2 bases; unmatched bases: 2. The CDR3 coding sequence is TGTGCCAGCTCAACGGACAGGGGGCCCTACGAGCAGTACTTC. Translation: CASSTDRGPYEQYF.